The sequence of this T cell receptor beta chain was determined in a study of shared clonotypes between healthy human individuals. The protocol was immunoSEQ multiplex PCR, while the TCRdb copy is restricted to in-frame clones and leaves out a portion. The sample records around 2.1 million clones, approximately 96% being singletons. Trimming took 3 bases from V and 1 from J; bases not matched to a gene: 5. Germline CDR1 and CDR2: KGHSH and LQKENI. The CDR3 is 15 amino acids. This chain joins TRBV18 and TRBJ2-5; 7 nucleotides align to TRBD1. Sequenced material: naive CD4+ T cells sorted from blood. Described subset: CD45RA+ positively selected. This TCR derives from a man aged 18 to 30 in good health. CDR3 residues: CASSPKGQIQETQYF. In nucleotides, the CDR3 is TGTGCCAGCTCACCCAAGGGACAGATCCAAGAGACCCAGTACTTC.